One and the same sample provided the 27 T cell receptor beta chains below, sequenced in a study of metastatic and nonmetastatic thyroid tumors. TCRdb reprocessed the PCR reads via MiXCR. The profile shows under 45,000 clones, 18% of them singletons. Ahead of thyroid surgery, no patient had received treatment of any kind. The sequenced sample was tumor tissue. These receptors all come from a female donor with papillary thyroid cancer or a benign thyroid nodule (not recorded which). Some clones in this sample may be carry-over from other donors' samples.

This clone was counted only a few times. V is TRBV9 and J is TRBJ2-3, with D maybe TRBD1 (5 bases). The CDR3 totals 15 residues. CDR1 is SGDLS and CDR2 is YYNGEE in the germline V gene. V was clipped by 4 bases and J by 0 bases, with 12 bases between them. The CDR3 is CASSSRGSSTDTQYF. In DNA form, the CDR3 reads TGTGCCAGCAGCTCAAGGGGTTCTAGCACAGATACGCAGTATTTT.

This clone showed up just a few times. The gene calls are TRBV18 and TRBJ2-5; D is uncertain. V lost 5 bases, J lost 0 bases, and 4 bases lay in between. The CDR3 extends over 12 amino acids. The germline V gene encodes CDR1 KGHSH and CDR2 LQKENI. The CDR3 region has the DNA TGTGCCAGCTCATGGTACCAAGAGACCCAGTACTTC. It yields the protein CASSWYQETQYF.

The sample holds a few counts of this clone. The CDR3 reads CSATGGGLAGGYYNEQFF. DNA of the CDR3: TGCAGTGCTACCGGGGGCGGACTAGCGGGAGGTTACTACAATGAGCAGTTCTTC. This rearrangement joins TRBV20-1 to TRBJ2-1; 14 nucleotides match TRBD2. Germline V lookup: CDR1 DFQATT, CDR2 SNEGSKA (reference sequence). V shed 4 bases and J 3 bases; nucleotides not matched to a gene: 11. There are 18 residues in the CDR3.

This clone was recorded a few times. Possible read error: a much larger clone is one base away. Other DNA sequences within the sample encode an identical CDR3. The chain links TRBV7-2 to TRBJ2-3; no clear D gene. The CDR3 sequence is 14 residues long. CDR1 and CDR2 from the germline V gene are SGHTA and FQGNSA. The V end was cut by 1 base, the J end by 2 bases, with 7 bases between. CDR3: CASSLGPSTDTQYF. As DNA, the CDR3 is TGTGCCAGCAGCTTAGGCCCCTCCACAGATACGCAGTATTTT.

This clone was detected ten times or more. This sequence joins TRBV10-3 and TRBJ1-6, with no clear D. Deletions cut 6 bases from V and 0 bases from J, with 12 bases between. The length of the CDR3 is 16 residues. The germline CDR1 and CDR2 sequences are ENHRY and SYGVKD. CDR3 DNA: TGTGCCATCAGCCTGGGAGGTGGCTCCTATAATTCACCCCTCCACTTT. It specifies CAISLGGGSYNSPLHF.

In regard to this clone: A much more abundant neighbour one base away suggests this may be a read error. DNA for the CDR3: TGTGCCAGCAGGAAAACCTGGACAATATACAATGAGCAGTTCTTC. Its translation: CASRKTWTIYNEQFF. The genes are TRBV4-2 and TRBJ2-1, with D perhaps TRBD1 (5 bases). The CDR3 sequence is 15 residues long. Trimming cost V 6 bases and J 4 bases, with 16 bases left between them. Germline V gene data show CDR1 as LGHNA and CDR2 as YNFKEQ.

Regarding this clone: Other DNA sequences in the sample encode the same CDR3. The gene calls are TRBV7-6 and TRBJ2-1; D ambiguous. The CDR3 loop spans 15 amino acids. In germline, CDR1 is SGHVS, CDR2 FNYEAQ. V dropped 4 bases and J dropped 7 bases, with 17 bases sitting between them. DNA for the CDR3: TGTGCCAGCAGCTCCCGCTTAACTGGAGATAATGAGCAGTTCTTC. This translates into CASSSRLTGDNEQFF.

This clone has ten or more counts. The chain uses TRBV18 and TRBJ1-6; D gene uncertain. With 0 bases removed from V and 11 bases from J, the gap between germline ends came to 11 bases. Germline V gene lookup returns CDR1 KGHSH and CDR2 LQKENI. The CDR3 consists of 14 residues. DNA for the CDR3: TGTGCCAGCTCACCACCCGGCTCTCCAACACCCCTCCACTTT. It is translated as CASSPPGSPTPLHF.

The table lists this clone with a few counts. One end of the junction is discordant with germline, which a read error may explain. The chain has TRBV6-1 and TRBJ1-1; tentative D call: TRBD1 (5 bases). Germline V CDR1 and CDR2: MNHNS, SASEGT. This CDR3 is built from 12 residues. DNA of the CDR3: TGTTCCAGCAGCAGGGAATGCACTGAAGCTTTCTTT. As protein: CSSSRECTEAFF.

This clone turned up a few times. The junction and the germline gene differ at one end; a read error may be behind it. Other nucleotide sequences in the sample specify the same CDR3. This sequence joins TRBV6-2 or TRBV6-3 and TRBJ2-5; 7 nucleotides line up with TRBD2. This CDR3 spans 15 amino acids. Germline CDR1 is MNHEY and CDR2 is SVGEGT. CDR3 sequence (DNA): TGTGCCAGCAGTTACGAGTCAGAGCGGGGAGAGACACAGTACTTC. This codes for CASSYESERGETQYF.

On this clone: This sequence may be a read error, since a much larger clone differs from it by one base. This CDR3 is also generated by other DNA sequences in the sample. This chain joins TRBV19 and TRBJ2-1; unclear D gene. Germline V gene lookup returns CDR1 LNHDA and CDR2 SQIVND (reference sequence). The CDR3 has 13 amino acids. V lost 5 bases to trimming and J lost 9 bases, with 14 bases between them. The CDR3 reads CASSARVAIEQFF. CDR3 sequence (DNA): TGTGCCAGTAGTGCAAGGGTAGCTATTGAGCAGTTCTTC. Full variable domain (rest looked up from reference TRBV19 and TRBJ2-1): DGGITQSPKYLFRKEGQNVTLSCEQNLNHDAMYWYRQDPGQGLRLIYYSQIVNDFQKGDIAEGYSVSREKKESFPLTVTSAQKNPTAFYLCASSARVAIEQFFGPGTRLTVL.

Many counts were recorded for this clone. The chain joins TRBV12-3 or TRBV12-4 to TRBJ1-2; 8 nucleotides agree with TRBD1. The V and J ends lost 5 bases and 8 bases, in that order; junction bases with no gene match: 10. The CDR3 runs to 14 residues. The DNA for the CDR3 is TGTGCCAGCAGTACAACTACAGGGGGATACGGCTACACCTTC. Translating it yields CASSTTTGGYGYTF.

Many counts were recorded for this clone. The chain couples TRBV28 to TRBJ2-1, with TRBD2 as a possible D gene (9 bases). The germline gives CDR1 MDHEN, CDR2 SYDVKM. V lost 6 bases to trimming and J lost 4 bases, with 16 bases between them. The CDR3 has 15 amino acids. CDR3 protein: CASRTGAGGYNEQFF. The CDR3 nucleotides are TGTGCCAGCAGGACAGGGGCGGGAGGGTACAATGAGCAGTTCTTC. Together with reference TRBV28 and TRBJ2-1, the CDR3 gives the full variable domain: DVKVTQSSRYLVKRTGEKVFLECVQDMDHENMFWYRQDPGLGLRLIYFSYDVKMKEKGDIPEGYSVSREKKERFSLILESASTNQTSMYLCASRTGAGGYNEQFFGPGTRLTVL.

This clone came up many times. The rearrangement links TRBV30 to TRBJ1-5, with 7 bases that match TRBD1. CDR1 and CDR2 (germline): GTSNPN, SVGIG (reference sequence). V lost 2 bases and J lost 2; bases outside the gene matches: 6. The length of the CDR3 is 15 residues. The CDR3 loop reads CAWSRDRVGNQPQHF. CDR3 DNA: TGTGCCTGGAGTCGAGACAGGGTCGGCAATCAGCCCCAGCATTTT.

The chain carries TRBV7-9 and TRBJ1-2; D gene uncertain. CDR1 and CDR2 from the germline V gene are SEHNR and FQNEAQ (reference sequence). This CDR3 is 14 amino acids long. With 5 bases removed from V and 8 bases from J, the gap between germline ends came to 18 bases. As DNA, the CDR3 is TGTGCCAGCAGCCCACTAGGCTCCGGCATGGGCTACACCTTC. The encoded protein is CASSPLGSGMGYTF.

This chain links TRBV9 with TRBJ2-5; D is perhaps TRBD2 (7 bases). This CDR3 comprises 15 residues. Germline V lookup: CDR1 SGDLS, CDR2 YYNGEE. V shed 0 bases and J shed 5 bases, with 14 bases lying between them. The CDR3 spells CASSVVGGARETQYF. Here the CDR3 DNA reads TGTGCCAGCAGCGTAGTGGGGGGGGCACGGGAGACCCAGTACTTC.

This clone came up many times. Within the sample, other DNA sequences also encode this same CDR3. The genes are TRBV7-2 and TRBJ2-3, with D possibly matching TRBD2 (5 bases). Trimming cost V 5 bases and J 2 bases, with 14 bases left between them. Germline V gene sequence: CDR1 SGHTA, CDR2 FQGNSA. CDR3 length equals 15 residues. CDR3 nucleotide sequence: TGTGCCAGCAGCCCCGACTACCTCTCCACAGATACGCAGTATTTT. This gives the protein CASSPDYLSTDTQYF.

The chain is built from TRBV7-8 and TRBJ2-3, with 13 positions matching TRBD2. Germline trimming cut 10 bases from V and 4 bases from J; bases unmatched to any gene: 8. This CDR3 comprises 15 residues. Germline loops: CDR1 SGHVS, CDR2 FQNEAQ. This CDR3 is CATKGGLAGADTQYF. The CDR3 DNA sequence: TGTGCCACCAAGGGAGGACTAGCGGGAGCAGATACGCAGTATTTT.

This clone was observed many times. The V and J genes are TRBV6-1 and TRBJ2-1; TRBD2 agrees at 13 bases. Germline V gene lookup returns CDR1 MNHNS and CDR2 SASEGT. The CDR3 length is 16 residues. V lost 3 bases and J lost 8; bases outside the gene matches: 7. The DNA of the CDR3 is TGTGCCAGCAGTGAGAGGACTAGCGGGAGAAGCGATGAGCAGTTCTTC. Translated, it gives CASSERTSGRSDEQFF.

This clone was recorded a few times. CDR3 in amino acids: CASSQVSGGYNEQFF. The CDR3, as DNA: TGCGCCAGCAGCCAAGTAAGCGGGGGGTACAATGAGCAGTTCTTC. This sequence joins TRBV4-3 and TRBJ2-1; TRBD2 aligns across 9 bases. CDR3 length: 15 amino acids. V dropped 1 base and J dropped 4; count of bases not matched to a gene: 2. Germline V gene sequence: CDR1 LGHNA, CDR2 YSLEER.

This clone is labeled medium-sized (0.01 to 0.1%). The rearrangement joins TRBV5-6 to TRBJ2-7, with D maybe TRBD1 (5 bases). V was pared by 4 bases and J by 2 bases, with 13 bases between. Germline V gene sequence: CDR1 SGHDT, CDR2 YYEEEE. This CDR3 is built from 14 residues. The DNA of the CDR3 is TGTGCCAGCAGCCCGCCGGCAGGGCCCTACGAGCAGTACTTC. Its protein product is CASSPPAGPYEQYF.

This clone was found many times. This chain joins TRBV6-5 and TRBJ2-5; 7 nucleotides line up with TRBD2. This CDR3 comprises 17 residues. V lost 2 bases and J lost 0; bases outside the gene matches: 9. Germline V gene data show CDR1 as MNHEY and CDR2 as SVGAGI. The CDR3 DNA reads TGTGCCAGCAGTTACGGAGATAGCGGGCAGGACCAAGAGACCCAGTACTTC. This sequence encodes CASSYGDSGQDQETQYF.

At least ten counts were recorded for this clone. The chain has TRBV9 and TRBJ1-4; 9 bases align to TRBD1. Looked up from germline, CDR1 is SGDLS and CDR2 is YYNGEE. This CDR3 is 16 amino acids long. J gave up 8 bases and V 5 bases, and 13 bases lay outside the gene matches. CDR3 amino acids: CASSAGLQGAEEKLFF. The DNA of the CDR3 is TGTGCCAGCAGTGCCGGCCTACAGGGGGCCGAGGAAAAACTGTTTTTT.

This clone was seen repeatedly, ten times or more. The gene calls are TRBV19 and TRBJ2-7; tentative D call: TRBD1 (5 bases). The CDR3 contains 13 residues. CDR1 and CDR2 from the germline V gene are LNHDA and SQIVND (reference sequence). With 3 bases removed from V and 7 bases from J, the gap between germline ends came to 13 bases. The CDR3 protein is CASSILLAGEQYF. The CDR3 nucleotides read TGTGCCAGTAGTATTCTGCTGGCAGGGGAGCAGTACTTC.

The V call is TRBV20-1, the J call TRBJ2-2, with TRBD1 identical over 7 bases. CDR3 length equals 14 residues. V gave up 5 bases and J gave up 1 base; unmatched junction bases: 4. CDR1 is DFQATT and CDR2 is SNEGSKA in the germline V gene (reference sequence). The CDR3 coding sequence is TGCAGTGCTGCCGGGACAGAGAACACCGGGGAGCTGTTTTTT. This codes for CSAAGTENTGELFF.

This clone has just a few counts. The chain couples TRBV28 to TRBJ1-5, with D unclear. The germline CDR1 and CDR2 sequences are MDHEN and SYDVKM. CDR3 length: 15 residues. The CDR3 coding sequence is TGTGAAAGCAGTTCGGACCCTGGACGCAATCAGCCCCAGCATTTT. Protein sequence: CESSSDPGRNQPQHF.

Of note for this clone: One end of the junction varies from germline; a read error may be responsible. The CDR3 here is CAISPIRHPQHF. The DNA of the CDR3 is TGTGCCATTAGTCCGATACGTCATCCCCAGCATTTT. This chain joins TRBV19 and TRBJ1-5; D gene unclear. CDR1 LNHDA and CDR2 SQIVND come from the germline V gene (reference sequence). The CDR3 has 12 residues.